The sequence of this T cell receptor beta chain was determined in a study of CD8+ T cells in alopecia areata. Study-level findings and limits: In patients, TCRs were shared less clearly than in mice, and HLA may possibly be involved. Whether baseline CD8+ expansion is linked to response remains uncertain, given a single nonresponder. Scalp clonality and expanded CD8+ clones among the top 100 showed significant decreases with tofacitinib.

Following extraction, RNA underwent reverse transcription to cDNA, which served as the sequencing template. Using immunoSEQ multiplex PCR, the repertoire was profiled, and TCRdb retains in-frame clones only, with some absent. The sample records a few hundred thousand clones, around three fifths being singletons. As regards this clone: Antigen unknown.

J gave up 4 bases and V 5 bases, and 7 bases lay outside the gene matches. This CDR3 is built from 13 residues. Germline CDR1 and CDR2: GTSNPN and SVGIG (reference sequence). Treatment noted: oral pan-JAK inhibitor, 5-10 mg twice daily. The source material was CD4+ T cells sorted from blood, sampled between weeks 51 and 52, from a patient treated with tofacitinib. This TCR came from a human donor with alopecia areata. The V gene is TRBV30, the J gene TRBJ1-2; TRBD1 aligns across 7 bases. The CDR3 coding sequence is TGTGCCTGGGTCCGACAGGGCCTCTATGGCTACACCTTC. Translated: CAWVRQGLYGYTF.